The 14 T cell receptor beta chains presented below share a single source sample, sequenced in a study of cytomegalovirus exposure and HLA in healthy donors. PCR used 60 Vbeta primers and 13 Jbeta primers. TCRdb's copy holds only in-frame clones and misses some; the assay was immunoSEQ multiplex PCR. In the table there are about 190,000 clones, 60% to 80% of which are singletons. The sample taken for sequencing was PBMCs. Every receptor here comes from a woman aged 25 to 39 in good health and CMV-seropositive.

V gene TRBV28 combines with J gene TRBJ2-5; TRBD2 matches at 7 bases. The CDR3 consists of 13 residues. Germline CDR1 MDHEN, CDR2 SYDVKM. V was pared by 6 bases and J by 3 bases, with 4 bases of the junction left unmatched. CDR3 amino acids: CASSPLAEETQYF. CDR3 nucleotide sequence: TGTGCCAGCAGCCCGCTAGCGGAAGAGACCCAGTACTTC.

The CDR3 nucleotides are TGTGCCAGCAGTGTAGGCTTCCAGGGCAGGACCGGGGAGCTGTTTTTT. It codes for CASSVGFQGRTGELFF. This chain links TRBV2 with TRBJ2-2, with D perhaps TRBD1 (5 bases). The CDR3 has 16 amino acids. Germline V CDR1 and CDR2: SNHLY, FYNNEI. Trimming pared 4 bases from V and 5 bases from J, leaving 17 bases between.

The table lists this clone with a few counts. This chain uses TRBV19 with TRBJ2-1; TRBD2 agrees at 11 bases. This CDR3 has 16 amino acids. The germline V gene encodes CDR1 LNHDA and CDR2 SQIVND (reference sequence). The V gene end was trimmed by 5 bases and the J gene end by 8 bases; junction bases not matched to a gene: 11. CDR3 nucleotides: TGTGCCAGTAGTTGGGCTAGCGGGAGGTCGGACGATGAGCAGTTCTTC. This translates into CASSWASGRSDDEQFF.

This chain joins TRBV6-4 and TRBJ1-1; D not resolved. Trimming stripped 4 bases from V and 5 bases from J, with 11 bases between. Looked up from germline, CDR1 is MRHNA and CDR2 is SNTAGT. This CDR3 has 13 amino acids. The CDR3 loop reads CASSATTRTEAFF. Here the CDR3 DNA reads TGTGCCAGCAGTGCTACTACTCGGACTGAAGCTTTCTTT.

The chain couples TRBV18 to TRBJ1-1; tentatively, D is TRBD1 (6 bases). The CDR3 is 13 residues long. V lost 4 bases and J 1 base, leaving 7 bases between the germline ends. Germline V gives CDR1 KGHSH, CDR2 LQKENI. The CDR3 here is CASSRGGNTEAFF. The CDR3 DNA reads as TGTGCCAGCTCACGAGGGGGGAACACTGAAGCTTTCTTT.

This chain links TRBV28 with TRBJ2-5; 7 bases map to TRBD2. The CDR3 spans 16 residues. V was clipped by 4 bases and J by 1 base; unmatched bases: 9. Germline V gene sequence: CDR1 MDHEN, CDR2 SYDVKM. The CDR3 is CASSWVAGETQETQYF. The CDR3 bases are TGTGCCAGCAGTTGGGTGGCGGGAGAGACCCAAGAGACCCAGTACTTC.

The chain joins TRBV18 to TRBJ1-1; the D gene is possibly TRBD1 (5 bases). Looked up from germline, CDR1 is KGHSH and CDR2 is LQKENI. Between the trimmed V and J ends, which lost 6 bases and 7 bases, there was a span of 21 bases. CDR3 length: 15 residues. The CDR3 DNA follows: TGTGCCAGCTCGCCCTACGCCGGGGGGACGCTTGAAGCTTTCTTT. Translating it yields CASSPYAGGTLEAFF.

V usage is TRBV28 and J usage is TRBJ1-2, with a weak D call TRBD1 (5 bases). This CDR3 has 17 residues. Trimming took 2 bases from V and 2 from J, leaving 18 bases between them. Per germline, CDR1 MDHEN and CDR2 SYDVKM. The CDR3 DNA sequence: TGTGCCAGCAGTTTAGGATGGTTGGGGCAGACCAACTATGGCTACACCTTC. Translating gives CASSLGWLGQTNYGYTF.

This clone has a handful of counts. The V and J genes are TRBV5-1 and TRBJ2-7; no reliable D call. The CDR3 has 13 amino acids. The V gene's germline CDR1 is SGHRS and CDR2 YFSETQ. V gave up 4 bases and J gave up 6 bases, with 14 bases separating them. CDR3 DNA sequence: TGCGCCAGCAGCGCCCTTATCATGGCCGAGCAGTACTTC. The encoded protein is CASSALIMAEQYF.

The chain is built from TRBV27 and TRBJ2-7; D gene ambiguous. CDR3 length equals 12 residues. Looked up from germline, CDR1 is MNHEY and CDR2 is SMNVEV (reference sequence). Trimming removed 6 bases at V and 0 bases at J, with 6 bases between. The CDR3 DNA is TGTGCCAGCAGGGGCAGCTCCTACGAGCAGTACTTC. It yields the protein CASRGSSYEQYF.

This clone was seen only a few times. V and J are TRBV9 and TRBJ2-3, with 11 nucleotides matching TRBD2. Germline V gene data show CDR1 as SGDLS and CDR2 as YYNGEE. The CDR3 has 19 residues. V shed 0 bases and J 8 bases; nucleotides not matched to a gene: 17. Here the CDR3 reads CASSVELAGGHSGVGTQYF. In DNA, the CDR3 is TGTGCCAGCAGCGTAGAGCTAGCGGGAGGCCACAGCGGGGTCGGTACGCAGTATTTT.

V gene TRBV7-9 combines with J gene TRBJ2-7; TRBD2 matches at 7 bases. Germline values: CDR1 SEHNR, CDR2 FQNEAQ (reference sequence). J lost 2 bases, V lost 5 bases, and 6 bases had no gene match. This CDR3 has 14 amino acids. The DNA for the CDR3 is TGTGCCAGCAGCCATGGACGGGGGGCCTACGAGCAGTACTTC. Amino acid sequence: CASSHGRGAYEQYF.

The chain recombines TRBV5-1 with TRBJ2-7; 8 bases are shared with TRBD1. V dropped 3 bases and J dropped 2; count of bases not matched to a gene: 10. Germline CDR1 reads SGHRS; CDR2 reads YFSETQ. The CDR3 loop spans 16 amino acids. The CDR3 loop is CASSSADRGPTYEQYF. As DNA, the CDR3 is TGCGCCAGCAGCTCGGCTGACAGGGGTCCTACCTACGAGCAGTACTTC.

This chain uses TRBV2 with TRBJ2-2; 8 nucleotides align to TRBD1. This CDR3 comprises 15 residues. Unmatched junction bases numbered 10, after V lost 8 bases and J lost 5 bases. Germline V lookup: CDR1 SNHLY, CDR2 FYNNEI. CDR3 in amino acids: CASLRDRGNTGELFF. The CDR3 DNA reads as TGTGCCAGCCTCCGTGACAGGGGAAATACCGGGGAGCTGTTTTTT.